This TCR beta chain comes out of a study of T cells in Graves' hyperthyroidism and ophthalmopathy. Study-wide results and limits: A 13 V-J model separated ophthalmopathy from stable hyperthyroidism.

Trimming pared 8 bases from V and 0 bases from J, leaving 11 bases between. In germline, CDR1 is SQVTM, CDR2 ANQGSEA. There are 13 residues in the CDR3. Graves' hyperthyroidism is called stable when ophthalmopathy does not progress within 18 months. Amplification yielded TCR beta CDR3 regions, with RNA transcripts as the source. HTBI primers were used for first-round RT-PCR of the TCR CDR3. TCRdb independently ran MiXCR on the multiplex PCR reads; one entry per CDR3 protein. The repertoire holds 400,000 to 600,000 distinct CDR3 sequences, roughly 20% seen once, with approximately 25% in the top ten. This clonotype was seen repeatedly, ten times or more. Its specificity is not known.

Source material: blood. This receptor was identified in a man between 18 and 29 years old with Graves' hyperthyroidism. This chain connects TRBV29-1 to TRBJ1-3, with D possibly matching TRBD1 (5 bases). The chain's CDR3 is CSIQESSGNTIYF. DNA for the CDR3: TGCAGCATACAGGAGAGCTCTGGAAACACCATATATTTT.